This T cell receptor (beta chain) was obtained from a study of blood T cells in healthy people across ages. Then a second PCR, running roughly 7 to 11 cycles, was carried out with a sample-barcoded 5' primer and a J-beta primer mix. TCRdb called the 5' RACE reads again in MiXCR, with one record for every CDR3 protein. The sample consists of 800,000 to 950,000 distinct CDR3 sequences, around 49% of them appearing once. The V gene's germline CDR1 is DFQATT and CDR2 SNEGSKA (reference sequence). This CDR3 spans 11 amino acids. The germline V and J ends were trimmed by 5 bases and 5 bases, with 9 bases remaining between them. This clonotype was observed a few times.

V is TRBV20-1 and J is TRBJ2-5; D gene ambiguous. The TCR was taken from a man aged 25-45 years in good health. Sequencing input: blood. The CDR3 loop reads CSAPYPETQYF. The CDR3 DNA reads as TGCAGTGCTCCCTACCCGGAGACCCAGTACTTC.